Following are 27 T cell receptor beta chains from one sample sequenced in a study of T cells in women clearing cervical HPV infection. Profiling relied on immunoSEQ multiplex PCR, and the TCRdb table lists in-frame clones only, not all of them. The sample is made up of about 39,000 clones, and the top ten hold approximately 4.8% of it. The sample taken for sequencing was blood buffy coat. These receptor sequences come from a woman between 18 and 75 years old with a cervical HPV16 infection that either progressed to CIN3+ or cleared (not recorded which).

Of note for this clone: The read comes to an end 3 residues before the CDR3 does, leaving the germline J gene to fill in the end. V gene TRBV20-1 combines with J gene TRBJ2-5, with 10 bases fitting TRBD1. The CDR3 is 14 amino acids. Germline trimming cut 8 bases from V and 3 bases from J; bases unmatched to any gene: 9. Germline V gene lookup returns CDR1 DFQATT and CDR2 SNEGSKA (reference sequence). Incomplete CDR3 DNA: TGCAGTTCACACAGGACAGGGGGGGAAGAGACC. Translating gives CSSHRTGGEET. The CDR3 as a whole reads CSSHRTGGEETQYF.

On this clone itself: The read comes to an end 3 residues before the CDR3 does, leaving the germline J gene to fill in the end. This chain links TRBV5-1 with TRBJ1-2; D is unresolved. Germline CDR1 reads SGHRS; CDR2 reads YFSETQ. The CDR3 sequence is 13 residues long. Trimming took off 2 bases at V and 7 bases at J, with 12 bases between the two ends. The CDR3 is CASSFGEAAGYTF. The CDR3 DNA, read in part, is TGCGCCAGCAGCTTCGGCGAAGCGGCTGGC.

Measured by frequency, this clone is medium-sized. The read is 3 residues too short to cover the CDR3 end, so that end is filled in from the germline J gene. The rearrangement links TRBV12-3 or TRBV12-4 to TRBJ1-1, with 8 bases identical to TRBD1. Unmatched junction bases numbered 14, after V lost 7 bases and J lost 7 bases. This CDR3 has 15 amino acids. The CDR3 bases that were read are TGTGCCAGCAACCCTCCACCTACAGGGGGTAGTGAA. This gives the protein CASNPPPTGGSE. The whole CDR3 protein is CASNPPPTGGSEAFF.

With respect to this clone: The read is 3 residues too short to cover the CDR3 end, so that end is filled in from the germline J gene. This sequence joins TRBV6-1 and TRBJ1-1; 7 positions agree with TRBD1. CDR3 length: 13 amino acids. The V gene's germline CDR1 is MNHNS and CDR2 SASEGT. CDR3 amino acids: CASSGQGRTEAFF. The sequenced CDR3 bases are TGTGCCAGCAGTGGACAGGGAAGGACCGAA.

The CDR3 loop reads CASSFQGGDQPQHF. CDR3 bases read: TGCGCCAGCAGCTTTCAGGGGGGCGATCAGCCC. V is TRBV5-1 and J is TRBJ1-5; 7 bases line up with TRBD1. Read data end 3 residues before the CDR3 end; the end is taken from the germline J gene. Germline V CDR1 and CDR2: SGHRS, YFSETQ. V shed 2 bases, J shed 5 bases, and the junction held 4 bases outside the gene matches. The CDR3 loop spans 14 amino acids.

The sequenced part of the CDR3 DNA is TGTGCCAGTAGTCGGGTCCGGGGAAAGGGTTCAGTAGCCAAAAACATT. It is translated as CASSRVRGKGSVAKNI. The full CDR3 is CASSRVRGKGSVAKNIQYF. The chain couples TRBV19 to TRBJ2-4, with D maybe TRBD2 (5 bases). The read ends 3 residues before the CDR3 terminus; that terminus is restored from the germline J gene. This CDR3 spans 19 amino acids. Looked up from germline, CDR1 is LNHDA and CDR2 is SQIVND (reference sequence). Deletions cut 5 bases from V and 0 bases from J, with 23 bases between.

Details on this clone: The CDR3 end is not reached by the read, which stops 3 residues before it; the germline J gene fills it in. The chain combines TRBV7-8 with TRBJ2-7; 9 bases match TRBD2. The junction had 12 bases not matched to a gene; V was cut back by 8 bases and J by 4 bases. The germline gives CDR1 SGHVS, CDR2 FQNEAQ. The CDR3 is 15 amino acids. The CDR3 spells CASSWARGGEYEQYF. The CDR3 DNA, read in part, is TGTGCCAGCTCGTGGGCGCGCGGGGGGGAGTACGAG.

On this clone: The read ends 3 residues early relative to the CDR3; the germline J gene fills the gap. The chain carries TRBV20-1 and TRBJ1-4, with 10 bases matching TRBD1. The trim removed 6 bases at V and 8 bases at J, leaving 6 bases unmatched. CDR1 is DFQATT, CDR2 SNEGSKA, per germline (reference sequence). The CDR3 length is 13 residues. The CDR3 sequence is CSAKTGGKEKLFF. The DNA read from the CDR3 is TGCAGTGCCAAGACAGGGGGCAAGGAAAAA.

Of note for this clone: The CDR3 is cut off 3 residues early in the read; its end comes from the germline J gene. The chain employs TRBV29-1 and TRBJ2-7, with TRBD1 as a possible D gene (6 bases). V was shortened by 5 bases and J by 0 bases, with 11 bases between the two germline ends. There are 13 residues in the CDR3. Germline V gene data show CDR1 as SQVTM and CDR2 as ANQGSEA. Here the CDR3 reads CSVLRDISYEQYF. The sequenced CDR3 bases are TGCAGCGTTCTCCGGGACATCTCCTACGAG.

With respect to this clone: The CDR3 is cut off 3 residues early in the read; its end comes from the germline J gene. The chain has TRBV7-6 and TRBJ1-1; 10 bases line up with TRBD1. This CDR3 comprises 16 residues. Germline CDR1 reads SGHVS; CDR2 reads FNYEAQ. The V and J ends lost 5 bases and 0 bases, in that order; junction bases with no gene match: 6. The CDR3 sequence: CASSPRQGALNTEAFF. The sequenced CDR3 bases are TGTGCCAGCAGCCCAAGACAGGGGGCCTTGAACACTGAA. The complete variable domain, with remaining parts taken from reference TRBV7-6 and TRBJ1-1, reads GAGVSQSPRYKVTKRGQDVALRCDPISGHVSLYWYRQALGQGPEFLTYFNYEAQQDKSGLPNDRFSAERPEGSISTLTIQRTEQRDSAMYRCASSPRQGALNTEAFFGQGTRLTVV.

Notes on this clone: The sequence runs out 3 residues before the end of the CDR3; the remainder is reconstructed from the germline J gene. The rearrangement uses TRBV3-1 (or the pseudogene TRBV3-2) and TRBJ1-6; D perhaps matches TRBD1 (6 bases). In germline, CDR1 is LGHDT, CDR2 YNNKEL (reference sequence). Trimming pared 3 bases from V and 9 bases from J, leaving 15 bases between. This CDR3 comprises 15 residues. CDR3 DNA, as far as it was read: TGTGCCAGCAGCCAGAAGACAGGAGGAGGTTCACCC. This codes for CASSQKTGGGSP. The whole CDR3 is CASSQKTGGGSPLHF.

The CDR3 here is CASSLGRSGVSPLHF. The sequenced part of the CDR3 DNA is TGCGCCAGCAGCTTGGGGCGCTCAGGGGTCTCACCC. The V gene is TRBV5-1, the J gene TRBJ1-6, with D maybe TRBD1 (6 bases). The read comes to an end 3 residues before the CDR3 does, leaving the germline J gene to fill in the end. V was shortened by 0 bases and J by 10 bases, with 14 bases between the two germline ends. The CDR3 consists of 15 residues. The germline V gene encodes CDR1 SGHRS and CDR2 YFSETQ.

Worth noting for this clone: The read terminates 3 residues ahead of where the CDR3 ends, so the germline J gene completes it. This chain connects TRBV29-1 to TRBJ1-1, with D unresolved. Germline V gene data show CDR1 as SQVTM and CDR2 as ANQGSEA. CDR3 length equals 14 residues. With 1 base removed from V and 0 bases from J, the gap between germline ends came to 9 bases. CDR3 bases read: TGCAGCGTTGAAGGAGGGCTCATGAACACTGAA. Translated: CSVEGGLMNTE. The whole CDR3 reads CSVEGGLMNTEAFF. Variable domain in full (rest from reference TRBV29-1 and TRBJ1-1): SAVISQKPSRDICQRGTSLTIQCQVDSQVTMMFWYRQQPGQSLTLIATANQGSEATYESGFVIDKFPISRPNLTFSTLTVSNMSPEDSSIYLCSVEGGLMNTEAFFGQGTRLTVV.

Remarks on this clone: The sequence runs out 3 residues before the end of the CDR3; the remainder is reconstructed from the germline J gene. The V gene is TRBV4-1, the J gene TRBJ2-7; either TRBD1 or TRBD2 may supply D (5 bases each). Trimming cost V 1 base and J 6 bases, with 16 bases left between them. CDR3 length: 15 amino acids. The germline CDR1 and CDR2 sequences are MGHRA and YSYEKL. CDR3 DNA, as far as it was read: TGCGCCAGCAGCCAAGCTGCCAGCGAGGGGTTCGAG. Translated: CASSQAASEGFE. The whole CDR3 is CASSQAASEGFEQYF.

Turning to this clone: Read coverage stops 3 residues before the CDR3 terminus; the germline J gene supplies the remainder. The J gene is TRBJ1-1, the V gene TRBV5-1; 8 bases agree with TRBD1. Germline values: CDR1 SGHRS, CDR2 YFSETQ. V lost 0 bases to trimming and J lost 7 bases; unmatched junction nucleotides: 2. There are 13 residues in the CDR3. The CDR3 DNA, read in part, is TGCGCCAGCAGCTTGGACAGGGGGATTGAA. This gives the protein CASSLDRGIE. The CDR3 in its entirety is CASSLDRGIEAFF.

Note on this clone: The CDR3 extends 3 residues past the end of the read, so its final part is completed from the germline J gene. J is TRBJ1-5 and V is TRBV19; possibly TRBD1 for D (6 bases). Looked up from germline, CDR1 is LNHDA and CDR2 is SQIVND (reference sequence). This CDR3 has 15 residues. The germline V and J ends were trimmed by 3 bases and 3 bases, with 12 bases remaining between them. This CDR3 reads CASSIKDSNNQPQHF. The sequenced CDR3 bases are TGTGCCAGTAGTATTAAGGACAGCAACAATCAGCCC.

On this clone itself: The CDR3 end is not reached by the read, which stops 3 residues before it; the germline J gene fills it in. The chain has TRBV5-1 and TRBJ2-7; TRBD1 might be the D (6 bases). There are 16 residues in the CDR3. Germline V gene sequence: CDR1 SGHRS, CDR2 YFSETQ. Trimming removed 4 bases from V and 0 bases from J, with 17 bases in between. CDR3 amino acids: CASSQRVTGNSYEQYF. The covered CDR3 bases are TGCGCCAGCAGCCAGAGGGTGACAGGCAACTCCTACGAG.

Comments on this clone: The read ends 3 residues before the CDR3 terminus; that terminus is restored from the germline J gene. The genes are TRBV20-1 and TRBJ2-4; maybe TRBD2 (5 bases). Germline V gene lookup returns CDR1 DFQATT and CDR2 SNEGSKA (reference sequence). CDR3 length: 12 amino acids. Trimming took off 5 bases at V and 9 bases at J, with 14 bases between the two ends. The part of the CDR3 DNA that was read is TGCAGTGCTCTTGGCGGGCTCGGCATT. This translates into CSALGGLGI. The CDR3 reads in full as CSALGGLGIQYF.

Incomplete CDR3 DNA: TGTGCCAGCAGGCGGACAGGGATTTTCGATGGC. It encodes CASRRTGIFDG. The complete CDR3 reads CASRRTGIFDGYTF. The chain employs TRBV2 and TRBJ1-2, with 8 bases aligning to TRBD1. The read is 3 residues too short to cover the CDR3 end, so that end is filled in from the germline J gene. CDR1 is SNHLY, CDR2 FYNNEI, per germline. With 6 bases clipped from V and 6 bases from J, the junction kept 9 bases outside the gene matches. The CDR3 has 14 amino acids.

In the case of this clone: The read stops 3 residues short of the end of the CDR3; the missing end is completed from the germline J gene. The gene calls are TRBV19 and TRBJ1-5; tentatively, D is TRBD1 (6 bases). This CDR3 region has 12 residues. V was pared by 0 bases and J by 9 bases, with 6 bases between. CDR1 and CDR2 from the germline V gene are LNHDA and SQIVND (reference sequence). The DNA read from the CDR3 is TGTGCCAGTAGTATAGAAGGGGGGCCC. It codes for CASSIEGGP. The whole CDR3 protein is CASSIEGGPQHF.

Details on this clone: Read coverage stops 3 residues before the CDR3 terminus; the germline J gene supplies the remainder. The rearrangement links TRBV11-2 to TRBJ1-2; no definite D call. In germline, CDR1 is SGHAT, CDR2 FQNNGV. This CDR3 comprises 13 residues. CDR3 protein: CASSHNTRHGYTF. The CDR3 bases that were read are TGTGCCAGCAGCCACAACACTAGGCACGGC.

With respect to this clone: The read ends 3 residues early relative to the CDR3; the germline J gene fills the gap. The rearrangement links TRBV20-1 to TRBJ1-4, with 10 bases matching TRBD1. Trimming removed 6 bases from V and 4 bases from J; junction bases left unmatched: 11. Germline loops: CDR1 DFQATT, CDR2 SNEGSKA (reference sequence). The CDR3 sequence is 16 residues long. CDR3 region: CSASTGGRMGNEKLFF. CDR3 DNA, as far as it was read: TGCAGTGCCTCGACAGGGGGCCGCATGGGTAATGAAAAA.

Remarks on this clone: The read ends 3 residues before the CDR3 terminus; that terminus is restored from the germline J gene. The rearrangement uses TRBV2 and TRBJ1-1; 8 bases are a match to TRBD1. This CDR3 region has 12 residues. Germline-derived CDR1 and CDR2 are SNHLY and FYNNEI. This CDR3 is CASRTDRAKAFF. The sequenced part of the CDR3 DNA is TGTGCCAGCAGGACGGACAGGGCGAAA.

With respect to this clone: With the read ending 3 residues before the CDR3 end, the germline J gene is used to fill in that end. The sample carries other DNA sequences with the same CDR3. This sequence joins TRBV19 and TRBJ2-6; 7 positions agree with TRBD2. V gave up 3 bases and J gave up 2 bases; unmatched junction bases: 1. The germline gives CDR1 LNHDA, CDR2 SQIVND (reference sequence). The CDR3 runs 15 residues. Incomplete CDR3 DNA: TGTGCCAGTAGTATGGGGGGGACTGGGGCCAACGTC. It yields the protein CASSMGGTGANV. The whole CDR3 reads CASSMGGTGANVLTF.

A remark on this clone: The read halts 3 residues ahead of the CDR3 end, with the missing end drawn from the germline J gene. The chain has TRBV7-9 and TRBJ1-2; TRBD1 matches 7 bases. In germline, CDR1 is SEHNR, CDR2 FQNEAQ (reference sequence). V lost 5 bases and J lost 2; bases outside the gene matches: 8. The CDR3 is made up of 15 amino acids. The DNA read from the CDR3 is TGTGCCAGCAGCCCCTCGACAGGGAAAAACTATGGC. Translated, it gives CASSPSTGKNYG. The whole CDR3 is CASSPSTGKNYGYTF.

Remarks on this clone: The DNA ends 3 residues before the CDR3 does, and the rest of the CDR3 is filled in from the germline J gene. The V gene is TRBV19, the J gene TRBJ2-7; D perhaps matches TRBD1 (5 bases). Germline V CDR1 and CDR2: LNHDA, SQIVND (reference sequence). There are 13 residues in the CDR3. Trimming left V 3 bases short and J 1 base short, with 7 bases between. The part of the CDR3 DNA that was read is TGTGCCAGTAGTATTCAGGGATCCTACGAG. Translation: CASSIQGSYE. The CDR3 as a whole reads CASSIQGSYEQYF.

The CDR3 sequence: CASSESGVSPLHF. CDR3 DNA (partial): TGCGCCAGCAGTGAGTCCGGGGTTTCACCC. V and J are TRBV10-1 and TRBJ1-6; D is ambiguous. The read ends 3 residues shy of where the CDR3 ends; the end is completed using the germline J gene. The CDR3 has 13 residues. V was trimmed by 0 bases and J by 9 bases, leaving 6 bases between them. CDR1 and CDR2 (germline): WNHNN, SYGVQD (reference sequence).